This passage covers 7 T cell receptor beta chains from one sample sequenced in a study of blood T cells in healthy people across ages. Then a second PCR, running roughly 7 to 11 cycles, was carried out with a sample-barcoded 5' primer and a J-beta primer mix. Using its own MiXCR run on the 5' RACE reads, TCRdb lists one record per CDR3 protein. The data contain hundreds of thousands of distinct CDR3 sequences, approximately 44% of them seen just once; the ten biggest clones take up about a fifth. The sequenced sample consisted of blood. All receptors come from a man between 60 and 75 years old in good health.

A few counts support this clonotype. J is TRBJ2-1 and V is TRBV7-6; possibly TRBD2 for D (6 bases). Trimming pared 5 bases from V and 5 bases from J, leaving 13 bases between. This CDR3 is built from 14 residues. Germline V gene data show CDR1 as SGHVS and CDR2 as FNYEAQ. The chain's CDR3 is CASSPSPGDNEQFF. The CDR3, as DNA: TGTGCCAGCAGCCCGAGTCCGGGGGACAATGAGCAGTTCTTC.

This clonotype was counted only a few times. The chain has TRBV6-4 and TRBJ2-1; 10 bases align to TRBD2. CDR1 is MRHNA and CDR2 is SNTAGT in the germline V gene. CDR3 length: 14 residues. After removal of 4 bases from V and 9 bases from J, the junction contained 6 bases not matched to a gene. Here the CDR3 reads CASSASGGAGEQFF. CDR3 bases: TGTGCCAGCAGTGCAAGCGGGGGGGCCGGTGAGCAGTTCTTC.

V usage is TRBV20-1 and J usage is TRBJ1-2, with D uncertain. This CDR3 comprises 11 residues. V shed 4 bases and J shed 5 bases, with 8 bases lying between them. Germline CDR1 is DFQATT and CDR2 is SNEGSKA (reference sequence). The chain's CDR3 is CSAKTDYGYTF. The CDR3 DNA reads TGCAGTGCTAAAACCGATTATGGCTACACCTTC.

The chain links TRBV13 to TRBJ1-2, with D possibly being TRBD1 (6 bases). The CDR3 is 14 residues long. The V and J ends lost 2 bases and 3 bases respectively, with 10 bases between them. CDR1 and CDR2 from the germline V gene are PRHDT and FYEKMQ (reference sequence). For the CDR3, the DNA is TGTGCCAGCAGCTTAAGTGGGGGCGACTATGGCTACACCTTC. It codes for CASSLSGGDYGYTF.

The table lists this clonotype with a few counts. CDR3 protein: CASSYTGEHQPQHF. The CDR3 region has the DNA TGTGCCAGCAGTTACACAGGGGAACATCAGCCCCAGCATTTT. This chain uses TRBV6-2 or TRBV6-3 with TRBJ1-5; 7 nucleotides align to TRBD1. Per the germline V gene, CDR1 is MNHEY and CDR2 is SVGEGT. CDR3 length equals 14 residues. V shed 2 bases, J shed 5 bases, and the junction held 3 bases outside the gene matches.

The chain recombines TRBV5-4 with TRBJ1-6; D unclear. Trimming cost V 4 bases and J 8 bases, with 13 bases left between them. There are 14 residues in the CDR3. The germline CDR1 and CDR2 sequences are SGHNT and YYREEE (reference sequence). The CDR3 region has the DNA TGTGCCAGCAGCAGCAGACCGTTAGATTCACCCCTCCACTTT. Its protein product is CASSSRPLDSPLHF.

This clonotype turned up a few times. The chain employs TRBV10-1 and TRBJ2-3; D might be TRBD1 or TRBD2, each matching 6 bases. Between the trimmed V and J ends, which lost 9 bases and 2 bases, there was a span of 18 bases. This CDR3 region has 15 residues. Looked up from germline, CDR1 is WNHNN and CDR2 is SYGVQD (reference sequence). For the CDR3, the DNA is TGCGCCAGTTCGGCTGGGGGGCTCCACACAGATACGCAGTATTTT. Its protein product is CASSAGGLHTDTQYF.